Following are 8 T cell receptor beta chains from one sample sequenced in a study of T cells in Graves' hyperthyroidism and ophthalmopathy. Amplification targeted TCR beta CDR3 regions from RNA transcripts. With the HTBI primer set, the TCR CDR3 went through a first round of RT-PCR. TCRdb re-called the multiplex PCR reads with MiXCR, one entry per CDR3 protein. The data contain roughly 570,000 distinct CDR3 sequences, around 46% of them seen just once; the ten biggest clones take up 15% to 20%. The specimen was peripheral blood or thyroid tissue (not recorded which). Receptors were obtained from an adult woman with Graves' disease, either hyperthyroidism or ophthalmopathy (not recorded which).

This clonotype appeared a few times. Since no conserved phenylalanine or tryptophan closes the CDR3, a read error is the likely cause. The DNA is left out, because the CDR3 cannot be placed on it with certainty; the CDR3 is given as TCRdb lists it. This chain joins TRBV19 and TRBJ2-6. The CDR3 is 9 residues long, counting both termini. The germline V gene encodes CDR1 LNHDA and CDR2 SQIVND (reference sequence). This chain's CDR3 is CASSISLAT.

V usage is TRBV29-1 and J usage is TRBJ2-7; D perhaps matches TRBD2 (5 bases). V lost 7 bases and J 2 bases, leaving 12 bases between the germline ends. The CDR3 has 12 residues. Germline CDR1 reads SQVTM; CDR2 reads ANQGSEA. The chain's CDR3 is CSARTEAYEQYF. The CDR3 nucleotides are TGCAGCGCAAGGACGGAGGCCTACGAGCAGTACTTC.

This clonotype occurred once. The V and J genes are TRBV10-3 and TRBJ1-1; unclear D gene. Germline CDR1 and CDR2: ENHRY and SYGVKD. Trimming removed 7 bases at V and 0 bases at J, with 6 bases between. CDR3 length: 12 amino acids. DNA of the CDR3: TGTGCCATCAAGGGCATGAACACTGAAGCTTTCTTT. Residues: CAIKGMNTEAFF.

The rearrangement uses TRBV24-1 and TRBJ2-3, with a tentative D call TRBD2 (6 bases). Between the trimmed V and J ends, which lost 3 bases and 6 bases, there was a span of 21 bases. This CDR3 contains 17 residues. Germline CDR1 is KGHDR and CDR2 is SFDVKD. The CDR3 sequence: CATSDPGGSGGRDTQYF. CDR3 DNA: TGTGCCACCAGTGATCCCGGCGGTAGCGGTGGGAGGGATACGCAGTATTTT.

The chain links TRBV29-1 to TRBJ2-7; perhaps TRBD2 as D (6 bases). The CDR3 has 13 residues. V lost 0 bases and J 2 bases, leaving 8 bases between the germline ends. CDR1 is SQVTM and CDR2 is ANQGSEA in the germline V gene. CDR3 DNA: TGCAGCGTTGAAGAAGGAGGGACCTACGAGCAGTACTTC. Translated: CSVEEGGTYEQYF.

This clonotype has at least ten counts. The chain uses TRBV5-1 and TRBJ1-5; TRBD1 is a possible D gene (6 bases). The CDR3 loop spans 17 amino acids. V was clipped by 0 bases and J by 0 bases, with 13 bases between them. The germline V gene encodes CDR1 SGHRS and CDR2 YFSETQ. The CDR3: CASSLGDTQYSNQPQHF. For the CDR3, the DNA is TGCGCCAGCAGCTTGGGGGACACCCAATATAGCAATCAGCCCCAGCATTTT.

This clonotype has a handful of counts. The rearrangement joins TRBV7-2 to TRBJ2-7, with TRBD1 matching over 8 bases. With V trimmed by 5 bases and J by 6 bases, 3 bases remained unmatched. This CDR3 region has 12 residues. CDR1 SGHTA and CDR2 FQGNSA come from the germline V gene. The CDR3 coding sequence is TGTGCCAGCAGCCCGACAGGGGTCGAGCAGTACTTC. Translation gives CASSPTGVEQYF. The whole variable domain, remainder taken from reference TRBV7-2 and TRBJ2-7, is GAGVSQSPSNKVTEKGKDVELRCDPISGHTALYWYRQSLGQGLEFLIYFQGNSAPDKSGLPSDRFSAERTGGSVSTLTIQRTQQEDSAVYLCASSPTGVEQYFGPGTRLTVT.

This clonotype came up once. The CDR3 DNA follows: TGTGCCAGCAGCTTAGAGACGCTGGGGCGAGGCTACACCTTC. It yields the protein CASSLETLGRGYTF. V usage is TRBV7-9 and J usage is TRBJ1-2, with D tentatively TRBD1 (5 bases). With 1 base removed from V and 8 bases from J, the gap between germline ends came to 14 bases. Germline values: CDR1 SEHNR, CDR2 FQNEAQ (reference sequence). The CDR3 extends over 14 amino acids.